Included here is one TCR beta chain sequence, with context. Its cognate antigen is unknown. The data belong to a study of blood T cells in healthy people across ages. Study-level points and caveats: Any conclusive comparison of naive versus antigen-experienced cells was prevented by using unsorted PBMCs.

V gave up 0 bases and J gave up 1 base; unmatched junction bases: 8. Germline V gives CDR1 DFQATT, CDR2 SNEGSKA (reference sequence). This CDR3 has 17 residues. Through a sample-barcoded 5' primer and a J-beta primer mix, a second PCR was run for roughly 6 to 12 cycles. TCRdb re-called the 5' RACE reads through MiXCR, storing one row per CDR3 protein. The table lists just over 1 million distinct CDR3 sequences, 35% to 50% of them singletons. The chain recombines TRBV20-1 with TRBJ2-4, with 8 bases lining up with TRBD1. Sequences were obtained from blood. The TCR originated in a woman aged 55-69 years in good health. CDR3 sequence reads: CSARDRTGRIAKNIQYF. The CDR3 DNA reads TGCAGTGCTAGAGACAGGACAGGGAGGATTGCCAAAAACATTCAGTACTTC.